This entry lists 22 T cell receptor beta chains sequenced from one sample in a study of blood T cell repertoires in COVID-19 (dated by TCRdb to 2020 to 2022). The method was the immunoSEQ multiplex PCR assay. The table was pulled from immuneACCESS by TCRdb, which kept in-frame rearrangements only. Such tables lose some clones; where checked, under half of the loss comes from unresolved V genes, and the rest has no known cause. The table for this sample lists about 280,000 clones; around 90% of them were counted only once. The ten largest account for approximately 1.5% of the sample. The specimen was PBMCs or T cells enriched from blood (not recorded which). The receptor set was obtained from a young woman with acute COVID-19.

Comment on this clone: Other nucleotide sequences in the sample specify the same CDR3. The CDR3 reads CASSLVLETQYF. The CDR3 region has the DNA TGTGCCAGCAGCTTAGTCTTAGAGACCCAGTACTTC. J is TRBJ2-5 and V is TRBV7-2; no reliable D call. The germline V gene has CDR1 SGHTA and CDR2 FQGNSA. The length of the CDR3 is 12 residues. Trimming pared 1 base from V and 4 bases from J, leaving 4 bases between.

The chain couples TRBV13 to TRBJ2-3, with TRBD1 matching 11 bases. Germline V lookup: CDR1 PRHDT, CDR2 FYEKMQ (reference sequence). The CDR3 is 16 amino acids. Trimming at V came to 5 bases and at J to 4 bases, leaving 8 bases not matched to a gene. CDR3 loop: CASSTRTGGRADTQYF. The CDR3 DNA follows: TGTGCCAGCAGCACCAGGACAGGGGGCCGGGCAGATACGCAGTATTTT.

The genes are TRBV19 and TRBJ2-2; D remains unclear. The CDR3 is 19 residues long. Trimming stripped 2 bases from V and 2 bases from J, with 21 bases between. Germline CDR1 LNHDA, CDR2 SQIVND (reference sequence). CDR3 sequence (DNA): TGTGCCAGTAGTATACCGGGTGGCCTTTCCCCCCTTAACACCGGGGAGCTGTTTTTT. Encoded protein: CASSIPGGLSPLNTGELFF. Based on the CDR3 plus reference TRBV19 and TRBJ2-2, the full variable domain is DGGITQSPKYLFRKEGQNVTLSCEQNLNHDAMYWYRQDPGQGLRLIYYSQIVNDFQKGDIAEGYSVSREKKESFPLTVTSAQKNPTAFYLCASSIPGGLSPLNTGELFFGEGSRLTVL.

The gene calls are TRBV5-1 and TRBJ1-3; 10 bases map to TRBD1. The germline V gene encodes CDR1 SGHRS and CDR2 YFSETQ. CDR3 size: 16 residues. With 4 bases clipped from V and 1 base from J, the junction kept 5 bases outside the gene matches. The CDR3 here is CASSTRQGASGNTIYF. DNA of the CDR3: TGCGCCAGCAGCACCCGACAGGGGGCGTCTGGAAACACCATATATTTT. The full variable domain, its missing parts supplied by reference TRBV5-1 and TRBJ1-3, is KAGVTQTPRYLIKTRGQQVTLSCSPISGHRSVSWYQQTPGQGLQFLFEYFSETQRNKGNFPGRFSGRQFSNSRSEMNVSTLELGDSALYLCASSTRQGASGNTIYFGEGSWLTVV.

J is TRBJ2-3 and V is TRBV6-5; 8 bases match TRBD1. In germline, CDR1 is MNHEY, CDR2 SVGAGI. V shed 6 bases and J 2 bases; nucleotides not matched to a gene: 4. The CDR3 sequence is 14 residues long. The CDR3 nucleotides read TGTGCCAGCAGGACAGGGGCGAACACAGATACGCAGTATTTT. This codes for CASRTGANTDTQYF.

The rearrangement joins TRBV7-9 to TRBJ2-7; 8 bases are a match to TRBD2. This CDR3 spans 14 amino acids. Germline CDR1 SEHNR, CDR2 FQNEAQ (reference sequence). With 1 base clipped from V and 5 bases from J, the junction kept 4 bases outside the gene matches. CDR3 loop: CASSLGTSGDEQYF. Written as DNA, the CDR3 is TGTGCCAGCAGCTTAGGTACTAGCGGCGACGAGCAGTACTTC. Using reference TRBV7-9 and TRBJ2-7 for the parts outside the CDR3, the full variable domain is DTGVSQNPRHKITKRGQNVTFRCDPISEHNRLYWYRQTLGQGPEFLTYFQNEAQLEKSRLLSDRFSAERPKGSFSTLEIQRTEQGDSAMYLCASSLGTSGDEQYFGPGTRLTVT.

This rearrangement joins TRBV10-1 to TRBJ2-5; the match to TRBD1 covers 8 bases. Per germline, CDR1 WNHNN and CDR2 SYGVQD (reference sequence). The junction had 3 bases not matched to a gene; V was cut back by 2 bases and J by 1 base. The CDR3 has 15 residues. CDR3 sequence: CASSEKGQGQETQYF. In DNA form, the CDR3 reads TGCGCCAGCAGTGAGAAAGGACAGGGCCAAGAGACCCAGTACTTC.

CDR3 residues: CASSTLSGTRGLYEQYF. CDR3 DNA sequence: TGTGCCAGCAGCACCCTCTCCGGGACTAGGGGTCTCTACGAGCAGTACTTC. V gene TRBV25-1 combines with J gene TRBJ2-7, with 8 bases that match TRBD2. There are 17 residues in the CDR3. The ends lost 6 bases at V and 3 bases at J; junction bases unmatched: 16. In germline, CDR1 is MGHDK, CDR2 SYGVNS.

The chain joins TRBV7-2 to TRBJ2-1, with D uncertain. The V end was cut by 4 bases, the J end by 0 bases, with 13 bases between. The CDR3 covers 16 residues. Germline CDR1 and CDR2: SGHTA and FQGNSA. CDR3 sequence (DNA): TGTGCCAGCAGCTCTTCTTCGGTTAGCTCCTACAATGAGCAGTTCTTC. Translating it yields CASSSSSVSSYNEQFF.

This clone was seen a single time. At one end, the junction sequence differs from germline, possibly due to a read error. The chain recombines TRBV12-3 or TRBV12-4 with TRBJ2-7; D possibly corresponds to TRBD1 (6 bases). The CDR3 has 12 residues. The DNA of the CDR3 is TGTGCCAGCAGCGAACAGGGTTACGAACAGTACTTC. Amino acid sequence: CASSEQGYEQYF.

This chain joins TRBV28 and TRBJ2-1, with D perhaps matching TRBD1 (6 bases). Trimming shortened V by 3 bases and J by 5 bases, and 8 bases separated the two germline ends. CDR3 length equals 13 residues. Germline values: CDR1 MDHEN, CDR2 SYDVKM. In DNA form, the CDR3 reads TGTGCCAGCAGTTTCAGGGGACACAATGAGCAGTTCTTC. Translated: CASSFRGHNEQFF.

The chain has TRBV28 and TRBJ2-7, with 9 bases identical to TRBD2. The CDR3 spans 14 residues. The junction had 7 bases not matched to a gene; V was cut back by 3 bases and J by 7 bases. The germline V gene has CDR1 MDHEN and CDR2 SYDVKM. CDR3 nucleotides: TGTGCCAGCAGTTTTGGCGGGAGGGCCAGAGAGCAGTACTTC. Its protein product is CASSFGGRAREQYF.

This clone was seen more than once but under ten times. The chain links TRBV19 to TRBJ2-3, with 9 bases matching TRBD2. CDR1 and CDR2 from the germline V gene are LNHDA and SQIVND (reference sequence). With V trimmed by 4 bases and J by 1 base, 3 bases remained unmatched. The CDR3 consists of 15 residues. This CDR3 is CASSNEREGTDTQYF. In DNA form, the CDR3 reads TGTGCCAGTAGTAACGAGCGGGAGGGCACAGATACGCAGTATTTT.

The chain combines TRBV7-6 with TRBJ1-1; D remains unclear. The CDR3 is 13 amino acids. Germline V gene lookup returns CDR1 SGHVS and CDR2 FNYEAQ. V was shortened by 0 bases and J by 1 base, with 3 bases between the two germline ends. CDR3 sequence: CASSLARNTEAFF. In DNA form, the CDR3 reads TGTGCCAGCAGCTTAGCGAGGAACACTGAAGCTTTCTTT.

The chain carries TRBV7-9 and TRBJ2-7; 13 nucleotides agree with TRBD2. CDR3 length equals 17 residues. Trimming took 5 bases from V and 4 from J; bases not matched to a gene: 11. Germline CDR1 is SEHNR and CDR2 is FQNEAQ (reference sequence). The CDR3 bases are TGTGCCAGCAGCACCTCGCCTCGACTAGCGGGAGGTTACGAGCAGTACTTC. This translates into CASSTSPRLAGGYEQYF. Complete variable domain (other parts from reference TRBV7-9 and TRBJ2-7): DTGVSQNPRHKITKRGQNVTFRCDPISEHNRLYWYRQTLGQGPEFLTYFQNEAQLEKSRLLSDRFSAERPKGSFSTLEIQRTEQGDSAMYLCASSTSPRLAGGYEQYFGPGTRLTVT.

This clone was detected once. The chain joins TRBV27 to TRBJ2-1; no definite D call. The CDR3 loop spans 15 amino acids. CDR1 and CDR2 from the germline V gene are MNHEY and SMNVEV (reference sequence). V lost 6 bases and J 0 bases, leaving 12 bases between the germline ends. CDR3 protein: CASSPRHSSYNEQFF. CDR3 bases: TGTGCCAGCAGCCCGCGACATAGCTCCTACAATGAGCAGTTCTTC.

This sequence joins TRBV27 and TRBJ1-5, with 9 bases aligning to TRBD1. Looked up from germline, CDR1 is MNHEY and CDR2 is SMNVEV (reference sequence). V lost 6 bases to trimming and J lost 0 bases; unmatched junction nucleotides: 6. The CDR3 totals 16 residues. This chain's CDR3 is CASRPGTGSSNQPQHF. The CDR3 bases are TGTGCCAGCAGACCCGGGACAGGGAGTAGCAATCAGCCCCAGCATTTT.

The chain joins TRBV19 to TRBJ2-7; maybe TRBD2 (6 bases). Germline assignment: CDR1 LNHDA and CDR2 SQIVND (reference sequence). This CDR3 is 14 amino acids long. The V and J ends lost 5 bases and 2 bases respectively, with 13 bases between them. This chain's CDR3 is CASSRRDGTYEQYF. CDR3 DNA sequence: TGTGCCAGTAGTCGGCGGGACGGGACCTACGAGCAGTACTTC.

V usage is TRBV5-5 and J usage is TRBJ2-1; 13 bases are a match to TRBD2. Germline CDR1 and CDR2: SGHKS and YYEKEE (reference sequence). V gave up 5 bases and J gave up 14 bases; unmatched junction bases: 10. There are 14 residues in the CDR3. CDR3 DNA sequence: TGTGCCAGCAGAGGACTAGCGGGAGTTGGTAAAGAGTTCTTC. It translates to CASRGLAGVGKEFF.

The chain joins TRBV10-2 to TRBJ1-1; possible D gene TRBD1, 6 bases. The ends were cut back, 5 bases at V and 0 bases at J, with 16 bases in the middle. This CDR3 is built from 16 residues. Germline V gene sequence: CDR1 WSHSY, CDR2 SAAADI. This CDR3 is CASSLTGPTVNTEAFF. DNA of the CDR3: TGCGCCAGCAGTTTGACAGGTCCTACAGTGAACACTGAAGCTTTCTTT.

For this clone: Other nucleotide sequences in the sample specify the same CDR3. This chain connects TRBV6-5 to TRBJ1-1; TRBD1 is a possible D gene (5 bases). The V gene lost 2 bases and the J gene lost 2 bases, with 12 bases spanning the gap. Germline V gene data show CDR1 as MNHEY and CDR2 as SVGAGI. CDR3 size: 15 residues. CDR3 DNA: TGTGCCAGCAGTTACACGCAGGGAGGAAACACTGAAGCTTTCTTT. Its translation: CASSYTQGGNTEAFF.

The rearrangement links TRBV5-4 to TRBJ2-5; D call uncertain. CDR3 length equals 11 residues. Germline V gene lookup returns CDR1 SGHNT and CDR2 YYREEE (reference sequence). Trimming took off 4 bases at V and 4 bases at J, with 5 bases between the two ends. DNA for the CDR3: TGTGCCAGCAGCACAGCAGAGACCCAGTACTTC. Translating it yields CASSTAETQYF. Looking up the rest from reference TRBV5-4 and TRBJ2-5 gives the full variable domain: ETGVTQSPTHLIKTRGQQVTLRCSSQSGHNTVSWYQQALGQGPQFIFQYYREEENGRGNFPPRFSGLQFPNYSSELNVNALELDDSALYLCASSTAETQYFGPGTRLLVL.